This T cell receptor (beta chain) came from a study of T-cell reconstitution after alpha-beta-depleted transplantation in children. CDR1 SGHRS and CDR2 YFSETQ come from the germline V gene. V was trimmed by 4 bases and J by 6 bases, leaving 10 bases between them. The length of the CDR3 is 13 residues. The library targeted TCRbeta and was prepared with unique molecular identifiers. TCRdb processed the PCR reads anew with MiXCR; each CDR3 protein has one entry. The sample has hundreds of thousands of distinct CDR3 sequences, 15% to 20% seen once; the top ten hold around 0.96%. This material consisted of PBMCs from the stem cell graft donor, taken from the stem cell graft. This chain links TRBV5-1 with TRBJ2-2, with D perhaps matching TRBD1 or TRBD2 (5 bases each). This TCR was recovered from a human donor who donated a stem cell graft to a child with acute myeloid leukemia. This CDR3 reads CASSVGTAGELFF. The CDR3 DNA reads as TGCGCCAGCAGCGTGGGGACGGCCGGGGAGCTGTTTTTT.